The 31 T cell receptor beta chains given below trace back to one sample, sequenced in a study of T cells after yellow fever vaccination. A single record per CDR3 protein comes from TCRdb applying MiXCR to the 5' RACE reads. The sample shows over 110,000 distinct CDR3 sequences, about 8% of them seen only once. This specimen consisted of CD4+ T cells sorted from PBMCs, obtained 5 days after the yellow fever booster vaccination. The source of these receptors is a man under 40 who received the YFV17D yellow fever vaccine.

In its sample, this clonotype was seen many times. The V call is TRBV20-1, the J call TRBJ2-5, with 9 bases lining up with TRBD2. V shed 1 base and J 10 bases; nucleotides not matched to a gene: 10. Per the germline V gene, CDR1 is DFQATT and CDR2 is SNEGSKA (reference sequence). The CDR3 runs 14 residues. This chain's CDR3 is CSARVGSGSSVQYF. The CDR3 DNA reads as TGCAGTGCTAGAGTGGGTAGCGGGAGCTCTGTCCAGTACTTC.

A word on this clonotype: Mismatch with germline at one junction end may stem from a read error. V usage is TRBV3-1 and J usage is TRBJ1-5; D not certain. Germline values: CDR1 LGHDT, CDR2 YNNKEL (reference sequence). This CDR3 has 18 residues. CDR3: CASCQDRPVARDNQPQHF. The CDR3 nucleotides read TGTGCCAGCTGCCAAGATAGGCCCGTGGCGCGAGACAATCAGCCCCAGCATTTT.

This clonotype was observed at least ten times. The chain carries TRBV2 and TRBJ2-1, with a tentative D call TRBD2 (5 bases). CDR3 length: 15 residues. V dropped 7 bases and J dropped 3 bases, with 16 bases sitting between them. Germline CDR1 is SNHLY and CDR2 is FYNNEI. The CDR3 bases are TGTGCCAGCACCTCCGCAGCGGATCTCTACAATGAGCAGTTCTTC. Translating it yields CASTSAADLYNEQFF.

This clonotype came up many times. CDR3 coding DNA: TGTGCCTGGAGTTTCACAGTGTACCAAGAGACCCAGTACTTC. It specifies CAWSFTVYQETQYF. The chain has TRBV30 and TRBJ2-5; no clear D. The V gene's germline CDR1 is GTSNPN and CDR2 SVGIG (reference sequence). V was clipped by 2 bases and J by 0 bases, with 10 bases between them. This CDR3 comprises 14 residues.

Of note for this clonotype: A much larger clone lies a single base off, so this may be a read error. The V call is TRBV6-5, the J call TRBJ2-5; 12 positions agree with TRBD2. CDR3 length equals 16 residues. The V segment lost 4 bases and the J segment 5 bases; nucleotides outside the gene matches: 8. The germline gives CDR1 MNHEY, CDR2 SVGAGI. The CDR3 spells CASSWGLAGGHETQYF. The CDR3 DNA reads as TGTGCCAGCAGTTGGGGACTAGCGGGCGGGCATGAGACCCAGTACTTC.

This clonotype was seen repeatedly, ten times or more. The J gene is TRBJ2-4, the V gene TRBV6-2 or TRBV6-3, with 9 nucleotides matching TRBD1. CDR1 MNHEY and CDR2 SVGEGT come from the germline V gene. The CDR3 has 16 amino acids. V shed 8 bases and J 6 bases; nucleotides not matched to a gene: 14. The CDR3 sequence: CASSPELGTGTNIQYF. CDR3 DNA: TGTGCCAGCTCACCCGAGCTCGGGACAGGGACAAACATTCAGTACTTC.

This clonotype was seen ten or more times. The CDR3 region is CASSQASSYEQYF. DNA of the CDR3: TGTGCCAGCAGCCAAGCCTCGTCCTACGAGCAGTACTTC. J is TRBJ2-7 and V is TRBV3-1, with D uncertain. The germline V gene has CDR1 LGHDT and CDR2 YNNKEL (reference sequence). This CDR3 is 13 amino acids long. V was clipped by 1 base and J by 1 base, with 5 bases between them.

This clonotype was counted between two and nine times. V usage is TRBV6-1 and J usage is TRBJ2-7; possible D gene TRBD2, 6 bases. The CDR3 is 13 amino acids. The germline CDR1 and CDR2 sequences are MNHNS and SASEGT. V was clipped by 6 bases and J by 0 bases, with 9 bases between them. DNA for the CDR3: TGTGCCAGCAGGGAGGGTGGCTCCTACGAGCAGTACTTC. It codes for CASREGGSYEQYF.

This clonotype appeared many times. The V call is TRBV20-1, the J call TRBJ2-1, with D possibly matching TRBD2 (6 bases). V was pared by 6 bases and J by 9 bases, with 12 bases between. The V gene's germline CDR1 is DFQATT and CDR2 SNEGSKA (reference sequence). This CDR3 is built from 11 residues. In DNA form, the CDR3 reads TGCAGTGCGCAGACTAGTATTGAGCAGTTCTTC. This gives the protein CSAQTSIEQFF.

Of note for this clonotype: This sequence may be a read error, since a much larger clone differs from it by one base. The chain recombines TRBV20-1 with TRBJ1-4; TRBD1 might be the D (5 bases). Trimming cost V 2 bases and J 8 bases, with 12 bases left between them. CDR1 is DFQATT and CDR2 is SNEGSKA in the germline V gene (reference sequence). CDR3 length: 13 amino acids. The chain's CDR3 is CSARIRVDEKLFF. The CDR3 DNA reads as TGCAGTGCTAGAATCAGGGTGGACGAAAAACTGTTTTTT.

In the case of this clonotype: A read error is possible here, since a much larger clone lies one base away. The chain combines TRBV4-3 with TRBJ2-1, with a possible D match to TRBD1 (5 bases). The CDR3 is 13 amino acids. Germline CDR1 LGHNA, CDR2 YSLEER. The CDR3, as DNA: TGCGCCAGGAGCCAAGATATGGGGCGGGAGCAGTTCTTC. Translating gives CARSQDMGREQFF.

The table lists this clonotype with many counts. This chain connects TRBV5-4 to TRBJ2-5; D ambiguous. With 3 bases removed from V and 5 bases from J, the gap between germline ends came to 11 bases. In germline, CDR1 is SGHNT, CDR2 YYREEE (reference sequence). The CDR3 covers 13 residues. The CDR3 reads CASSYISSETQYF. CDR3 in DNA: TGTGCCAGCAGCTATATTTCTAGTGAGACCCAGTACTTC.

Ten or more counts support this clonotype. The V gene is TRBV20-1, the J gene TRBJ2-7; perhaps TRBD2 as D (5 bases). The ends were cut back, 1 base at V and 0 bases at J, with 7 bases in the middle. The CDR3 is 13 amino acids. Per the germline V gene, CDR1 is DFQATT and CDR2 is SNEGSKA (reference sequence). CDR3 nucleotide sequence: TGCAGTGCTAGAGGGACTTACTCCTACGAGCAGTACTTC. It codes for CSARGTYSYEQYF.

This clonotype was counted at least ten times. This chain links TRBV4-1 with TRBJ1-2; TRBD1 matches 9 bases. V dropped 3 bases and J dropped 4; count of bases not matched to a gene: 6. The CDR3 spans 15 residues. Germline V gene data show CDR1 as MGHRA and CDR2 as YSYEKL. CDR3 in amino acids: CASSQTGQGAYGYTF. The CDR3 coding sequence is TGCGCCAGCAGCCAGACGGGACAGGGAGCCTATGGCTACACCTTC.

Note on this clonotype: One end of the junction is discordant with germline, which a read error may explain. This chain links TRBV3-1 with TRBJ2-2, with D perhaps matching TRBD2 (6 bases). The CDR3 is made up of 19 amino acids. Per germline, CDR1 LGHDT and CDR2 YNNKEL (reference sequence). CDR3 region: CATSQGPLAIPRGTGELFF. Written as DNA, the CDR3 is TGTGCCACCAGCCAAGGACCCCTAGCGATCCCGAGGGGAACCGGGGAGCTGTTTTTT.

The rearrangement joins TRBV5-1 to TRBJ2-3, with no clear D. The CDR3 is 13 amino acids. CDR1 SGHRS and CDR2 YFSETQ come from the germline V gene. Trimming took off 6 bases at V and 2 bases at J, with 10 bases between the two ends. DNA of the CDR3: TGCGCCAGCAACGACGGCAACACAGATACGCAGTATTTT. Translating it yields CASNDGNTDTQYF.

This clonotype was detected many times. DNA of the CDR3: TGTGCCATCAGTGAAGGCTCAGGGGAACGGAACACTGAAGCTTTCTTT. Translation gives CAISEGSGERNTEAFF. The V call is TRBV10-3, the J call TRBJ1-1; a weak D match, TRBD1 (6 bases). With 3 bases removed from V and 1 base from J, the gap between germline ends came to 15 bases. Germline V CDR1 and CDR2: ENHRY, SYGVKD. CDR3 size: 16 residues.

V and J are TRBV19 and TRBJ1-5; TRBD1 matches 12 bases. The CDR3 sequence is 17 residues long. CDR1 and CDR2 from the germline V gene are LNHDA and SQIVND (reference sequence). V lost 7 bases to trimming and J lost 1 base; unmatched junction nucleotides: 8. In DNA form, the CDR3 reads TGTGCCAGTAAAGGGACAGGGGGCATGTTGAGCAATCAGCCCCAGCATTTT. Translating gives CASKGTGGMLSNQPQHF.

This clonotype came up many times. The V call is TRBV5-1, the J call TRBJ2-6; 7 bases are shared with TRBD2. V lost 0 bases, J lost 0 bases, and 6 bases stayed unmatched. In germline, CDR1 is SGHRS, CDR2 YFSETQ. The CDR3 contains 18 residues. The CDR3 loop is CASSLELASSSGANVLTF. The CDR3 DNA reads as TGCGCCAGCAGCTTGGAACTAGCGAGCTCCTCTGGGGCCAACGTCCTGACTTTC.

This clonotype was detected many times. This rearrangement joins TRBV29-1 to TRBJ1-2; TRBD1 is a possible D gene (6 bases). Germline V CDR1 and CDR2: SQVTM, ANQGSEA. Trimming removed 1 base from V and 4 bases from J, with 7 bases in between. This CDR3 is 12 amino acids long. The CDR3 protein is CSVEVGAYGYTF. The DNA for the CDR3 is TGCAGCGTTGAAGTGGGGGCCTATGGCTACACCTTC. Full variable domain (rest looked up from reference TRBV29-1 and TRBJ1-2): SAVISQKPSRDICQRGTSLTIQCQVDSQVTMMFWYRQQPGQSLTLIATANQGSEATYESGFVIDKFPISRPNLTFSTLTVSNMSPEDSSIYLCSVEVGAYGYTFGSGTRLTVV.

There are a few counts of this clonotype. The chain uses TRBV7-2 and TRBJ1-3; possible D gene TRBD1, 5 bases. Germline V lookup: CDR1 SGHTA, CDR2 FQGNSA. V was pared by 1 base and J by 0 bases, with 13 bases between. The CDR3 spans 17 residues. DNA of the CDR3: TGTGCCAGCAGCTTAGTTGGGACTCCGTCCTCTGGAAACACCATATATTTT. Protein product: CASSLVGTPSSGNTIYF.

The genes are TRBV3-1 and TRBJ2-1; D is possibly TRBD2 (6 bases). The germline V gene encodes CDR1 LGHDT and CDR2 YNNKEL (reference sequence). Trimming pared 11 bases from V and 2 bases from J, leaving 25 bases between. This CDR3 comprises 17 residues. The CDR3 coding sequence is TGTGCCTCCTCCAAGCAAATATCTGGGACTCCCTACAATGAGCAGTTCTTC. As protein: CASSKQISGTPYNEQFF.

This clonotype was found many times. The chain combines TRBV7-2 with TRBJ2-3; D unresolved. The germline CDR1 and CDR2 sequences are SGHTA and FQGNSA. The length of the CDR3 is 13 residues. Trimming left V 5 bases short and J 6 bases short, with 12 bases between. This chain's CDR3 is CASSPRVSDTQYF. CDR3 sequence (DNA): TGTGCCAGCAGCCCCCGGGTTTCCGATACGCAGTATTTT.

This clonotype showed up just a few times. V is TRBV6-1 and J is TRBJ1-1; 8 bases align to TRBD1. J gave up 7 bases and V 6 bases, and 10 bases lay outside the gene matches. Germline CDR1 is MNHNS and CDR2 is SASEGT. This CDR3 is built from 14 residues. The CDR3 region has the DNA TGTGCCAGCAGGGGAGAGTCAGGGGGCCTTGAAGCTTTCTTT. Translated, it gives CASRGESGGLEAFF.

This clonotype was observed many times. V usage is TRBV7-9 and J usage is TRBJ2-7; tentative D call: TRBD1 (5 bases). Germline CDR1 reads SEHNR; CDR2 reads FQNEAQ (reference sequence). V lost 1 base, J lost 3 bases, and 7 bases lay in between. This CDR3 spans 13 amino acids. CDR3 sequence: CASSLGTNYEQYF. CDR3 nucleotide sequence: TGTGCCAGCAGCTTAGGGACAAACTACGAGCAGTACTTC.

This clonotype was seen ten or more times. The V gene is TRBV12-3 or TRBV12-4, the J gene TRBJ2-1; D call uncertain. Trimming cost V 3 bases and J 7 bases, with 10 bases left between them. The CDR3 consists of 13 residues. The chain's CDR3 is CASSFSVGNEQFF. The CDR3 region has the DNA TGTGCCAGCAGTTTTTCGGTAGGGAATGAGCAGTTCTTC.

This clonotype occurred many times. The chain links TRBV10-1 to TRBJ1-1; D perhaps matches TRBD1 (5 bases). CDR3 size: 13 residues. CDR1 is WNHNN and CDR2 is SYGVQD in the germline V gene (reference sequence). Trimming cost V 4 bases and J 5 bases, with 11 bases left between them. CDR3 bases: TGCGCCAGCAGTGCCCAGGGTGGTACTGAAGCTTTCTTT. This translates into CASSAQGGTEAFF.

This clonotype was detected many times. This chain's CDR3 is CASSKKGQGIPDTQYF. CDR3 DNA sequence: TGTGCCAGCAGCAAAAAGGGACAGGGGATCCCAGATACGCAGTATTTT. This chain links TRBV21-1 with TRBJ2-3; the DNA was not used to check the table's D call, TRBD1. TRBV21-1 is a pseudogene segment. The CDR3 length is 16 residues.

This clonotype was found many times. V and J are TRBV29-1 and TRBJ2-3, with 7 bases fitting TRBD1. CDR1 is SQVTM and CDR2 is ANQGSEA in the germline V gene. The CDR3 contains 14 residues. V dropped 7 bases and J dropped 2; count of bases not matched to a gene: 9. CDR3 amino acids: CSAGRRGPTDTQYF. For the CDR3, the DNA is TGCAGCGCAGGAAGAAGGGGGCCCACAGATACGCAGTATTTT.

This clonotype occurred many times. The J gene is TRBJ2-1, the V gene TRBV5-5; D not resolved. The V gene's germline CDR1 is SGHKS and CDR2 YYEKEE (reference sequence). The V end was cut by 1 base, the J end by 5 bases, with 10 bases between. CDR3 length: 14 amino acids. The CDR3 loop reads CASSLNNPNNEQFF. The CDR3 bases are TGTGCCAGCAGCTTGAACAACCCCAACAATGAGCAGTTCTTC.

Turning to this clonotype: A junction end diverges from the germline sequence, so it may reflect a read error. The rearrangement links TRBV20-1 to TRBJ2-6; unclear D gene. This CDR3 contains 16 residues. The germline CDR1 and CDR2 sequences are DFQATT and SNEGSKA (reference sequence). CDR3 sequence reads: CCARVPGYSGANVLTF. The CDR3 nucleotides read TGCTGTGCTAGAGTACCCGGCTACTCTGGGGCCAACGTCCTGACTTTC.